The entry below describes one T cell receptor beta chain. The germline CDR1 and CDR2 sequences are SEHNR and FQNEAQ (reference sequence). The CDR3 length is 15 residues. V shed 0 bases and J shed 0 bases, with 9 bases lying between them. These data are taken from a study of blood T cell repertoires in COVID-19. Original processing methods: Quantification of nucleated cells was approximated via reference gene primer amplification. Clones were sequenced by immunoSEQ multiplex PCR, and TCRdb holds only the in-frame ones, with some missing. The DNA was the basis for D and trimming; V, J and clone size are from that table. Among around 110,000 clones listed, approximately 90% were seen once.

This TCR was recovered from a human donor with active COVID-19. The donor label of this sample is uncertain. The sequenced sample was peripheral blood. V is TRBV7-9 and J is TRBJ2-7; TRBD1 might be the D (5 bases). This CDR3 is CASSLAVTVSYEQYF. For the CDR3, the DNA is TGTGCCAGCAGCTTAGCTGTGACAGTCTCCTACGAGCAGTACTTC.